The clone carrying this TCR beta chain was counted a few times. As yet, its antigen is unknown. The data were taken from a study of post-analysis software for immune sequencing data. Germline V gene sequence: CDR1 MGHRA, CDR2 YSYEKL. CDR3 length equals 13 residues. Trimming shortened V by 1 base and J by 2 bases, and 4 bases separated the two germline ends. Study-level results: Patients had higher frequencies than controls of roughly five TRBV segments, including TRBV5-6, TRBV5-1 and TRBV20-1. Multiple sclerosis patients showed significantly lower normalized Chao1 diversity than controls did.

Unique molecular identifiers had been added to the TCR beta cDNA libraries. TCRdb itself ran the PCR reads through MiXCR, one entry per CDR3 protein. The profile shows roughly 540,000 distinct CDR3 sequences, around 34% of them singletons. The chain combines TRBV4-1 with TRBJ2-3; D call uncertain. The receptor's source is a girl between 2 and 17 years old with multiple sclerosis. Sample: blood. This CDR3 is CASSQVDTDTQYF. DNA for the CDR3: TGCGCCAGCAGCCAAGTGGACACAGATACGCAGTATTTT.